The 3 T cell receptor beta chains below come from one sample, sequenced in a study of siplizumab effects on memory and regulatory T cells. Sequencing was performed with immunoSEQ multiplex PCR; in TCRdb, only in-frame clones are kept and a portion is missing. The table records fewer than 85,000 clones, approximately 95% of them present only once. Sequenced input: CD8+ T cells sorted from blood. The source of these receptors is a human donor in good health.

The chain is built from TRBV6-5 and TRBJ2-7, with TRBD2 matching over 7 bases. CDR3 length: 14 residues. Germline values: CDR1 MNHEY, CDR2 SVGAGI. V was clipped by 0 bases and J by 5 bases; unmatched bases: 4. The CDR3 DNA is TGTGCCAGCAGTTACTCGGGGGGAGGGAACGAGCAGTACTTC. Translation: CASSYSGGGNEQYF.

J is TRBJ2-7 and V is TRBV28, with D tentatively TRBD1 (5 bases). CDR3 length: 12 residues. Looked up from germline, CDR1 is MDHEN and CDR2 is SYDVKM. V gave up 3 bases and J gave up 5 bases, with 8 bases separating them. The CDR3 DNA reads as TGTGCCAGCAGTTTCCCCAGGGACGAGCAGTACTTC. Translated: CASSFPRDEQYF.

This clone showed up just once. The genes are TRBV19 and TRBJ2-1; the D is unclear. Per germline, CDR1 LNHDA and CDR2 SQIVND (reference sequence). V shed 1 base and J shed 6 bases, with 4 bases lying between them. The CDR3 is 12 residues long. The CDR3 sequence: CASSIGFNEQFF. The CDR3 DNA is TGTGCCAGTAGTATAGGCTTCAATGAGCAGTTCTTC.